Here is one T cell receptor (beta chain) with its context. Its antigen is unidentified. The read stops 3 residues short of the end of the CDR3; the missing end is completed from the germline J gene. The sample comes from a study of T cells in women clearing cervical HPV infection. Study overall: Control women cleared a single incident HPV16 infection within 12 months.

The CDR3 length is 15 residues. Germline V gene sequence: CDR1 SGHTA, CDR2 FQGNSA. The trim removed 3 bases at V and 4 bases at J, leaving 4 bases unmatched. TCR beta CDR3 amplified by multiplex PCR from roughly 1,300 ng genomic DNA. Libraries were prepared by immunoSEQ multiplex PCR; TCRdb keeps only in-frame clonotypes and omits some of them. The table gives approximately 38,000 clones; the top ten clones make up less than 9% of it. Study outcomes and limitations: T-cell numbers per sample were unknown and may explain richness differences.

The chain recombines TRBV7-2 with TRBJ2-2, with 8 bases lining up with TRBD1. This TCR was sampled from a woman aged 18-69 years with a cervical HPV16 infection that either progressed to CIN3+ or cleared (not recorded which). The sample was blood buffy coat. Incomplete CDR3 DNA: TGTGCCAGCAGCTTCCAGGGGGCCCTCACCGGGGAG. Amino acid sequence: CASSFQGALTGE. The full-length CDR3 reads as CASSFQGALTGELFF.